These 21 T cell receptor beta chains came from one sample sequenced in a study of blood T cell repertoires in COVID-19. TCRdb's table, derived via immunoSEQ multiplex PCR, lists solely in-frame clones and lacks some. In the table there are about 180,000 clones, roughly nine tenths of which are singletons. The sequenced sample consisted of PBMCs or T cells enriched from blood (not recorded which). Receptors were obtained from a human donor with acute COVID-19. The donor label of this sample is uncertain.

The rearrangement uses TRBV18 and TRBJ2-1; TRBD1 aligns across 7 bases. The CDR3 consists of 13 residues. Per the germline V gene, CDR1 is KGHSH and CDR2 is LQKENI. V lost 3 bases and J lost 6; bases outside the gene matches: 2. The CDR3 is CASSPGQSNEQFF. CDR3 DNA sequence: TGTGCCAGCTCACCGGGACAGAGCAATGAGCAGTTCTTC. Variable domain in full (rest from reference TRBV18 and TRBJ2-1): NAGVMQNPRHLVRRRGQEARLRCSPMKGHSHVYWYRQLPEEGLKFMVYLQKENIIDESGMPKERFSAEFPKEGPSILRIQQVVRGDSAAYFCASSPGQSNEQFFGPGTRLTVL.

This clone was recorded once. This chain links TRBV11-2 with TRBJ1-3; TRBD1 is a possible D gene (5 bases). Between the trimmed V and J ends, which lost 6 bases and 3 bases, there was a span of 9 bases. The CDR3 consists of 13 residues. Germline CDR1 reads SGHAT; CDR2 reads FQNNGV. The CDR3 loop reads CASRPRVGNTIYF. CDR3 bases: TGTGCCAGCAGGCCCAGGGTTGGAAACACCATATATTTT.

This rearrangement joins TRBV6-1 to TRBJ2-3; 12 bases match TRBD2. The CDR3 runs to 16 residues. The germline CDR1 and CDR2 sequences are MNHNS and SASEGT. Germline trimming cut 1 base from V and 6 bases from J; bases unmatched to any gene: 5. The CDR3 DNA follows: TGTGCCAGCAGTGAAGGGCTAGCGGGGGGGCCGGATACGCAGTATTTT. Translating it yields CASSEGLAGGPDTQYF.

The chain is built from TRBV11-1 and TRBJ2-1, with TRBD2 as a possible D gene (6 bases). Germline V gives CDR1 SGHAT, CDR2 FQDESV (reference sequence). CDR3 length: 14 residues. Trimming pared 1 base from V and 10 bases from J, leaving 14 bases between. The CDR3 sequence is CASSLDGGVREQFF. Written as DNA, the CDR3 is TGTGCCAGCAGCTTAGATGGAGGGGTCAGGGAGCAGTTCTTC.

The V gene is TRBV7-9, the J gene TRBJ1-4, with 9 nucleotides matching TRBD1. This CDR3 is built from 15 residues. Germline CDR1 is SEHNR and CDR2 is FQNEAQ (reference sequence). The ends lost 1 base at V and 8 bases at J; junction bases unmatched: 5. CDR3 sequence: CASSLGDRDSEKLFF. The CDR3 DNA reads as TGTGCCAGCAGCTTAGGGGACAGGGATTCCGAAAAACTGTTTTTT. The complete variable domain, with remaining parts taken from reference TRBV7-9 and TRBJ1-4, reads DTGVSQNPRHKITKRGQNVTFRCDPISEHNRLYWYRQTLGQGPEFLTYFQNEAQLEKSRLLSDRFSAERPKGSFSTLEIQRTEQGDSAMYLCASSLGDRDSEKLFFGSGTQLSVL.

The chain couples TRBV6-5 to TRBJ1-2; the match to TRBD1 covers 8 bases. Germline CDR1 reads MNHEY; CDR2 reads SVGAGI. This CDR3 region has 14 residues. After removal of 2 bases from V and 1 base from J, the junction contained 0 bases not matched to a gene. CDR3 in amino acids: CASSYDRGNYGYTF. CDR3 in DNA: TGTGCCAGCAGTTACGACAGGGGTAACTATGGCTACACCTTC.

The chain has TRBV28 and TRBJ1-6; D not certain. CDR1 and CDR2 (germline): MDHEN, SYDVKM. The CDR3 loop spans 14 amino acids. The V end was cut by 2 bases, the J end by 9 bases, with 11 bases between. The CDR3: CASSLKRALSPLHF. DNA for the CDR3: TGTGCCAGCAGTTTAAAGAGGGCGCTTTCACCCCTCCACTTT.

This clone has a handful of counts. The CDR3 loop is CATQRTGITGELFF. The CDR3 nucleotides read TGCGCCACCCAGAGGACGGGAATCACCGGGGAGCTGTTTTTT. V and J are TRBV5-1 and TRBJ2-2; D may be TRBD2 (5 bases). Trimming took off 9 bases at V and 4 bases at J, with 16 bases between the two ends. This CDR3 comprises 14 residues. The germline V gene encodes CDR1 SGHRS and CDR2 YFSETQ.

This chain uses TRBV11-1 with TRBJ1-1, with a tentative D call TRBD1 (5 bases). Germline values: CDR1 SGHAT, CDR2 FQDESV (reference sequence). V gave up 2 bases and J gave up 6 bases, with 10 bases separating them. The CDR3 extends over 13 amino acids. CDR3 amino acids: CASSLKAGSEAFF. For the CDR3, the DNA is TGTGCCAGCAGCTTAAAGGCAGGGTCTGAAGCTTTCTTT. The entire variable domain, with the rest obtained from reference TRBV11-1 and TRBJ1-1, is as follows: EAEVAQSPRYKITEKSQAVAFWCDPISGHATLYWYRQILGQGPELLVQFQDESVVDDSQLPKDRFSAERLKGVDSTLKIQPAELGDSAMYLCASSLKAGSEAFFGQGTRLTVV.

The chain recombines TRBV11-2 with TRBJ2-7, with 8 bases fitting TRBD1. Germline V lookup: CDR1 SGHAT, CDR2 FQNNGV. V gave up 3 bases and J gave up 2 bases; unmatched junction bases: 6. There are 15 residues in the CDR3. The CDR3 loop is CASSFPGTGPYEQYF. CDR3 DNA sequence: TGTGCCAGCAGCTTCCCCGGGACAGGCCCCTACGAGCAGTACTTC.

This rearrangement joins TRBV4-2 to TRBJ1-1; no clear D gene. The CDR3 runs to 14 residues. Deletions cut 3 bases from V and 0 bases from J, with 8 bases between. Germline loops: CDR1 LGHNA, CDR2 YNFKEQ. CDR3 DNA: TGTGCCAGCAGCCACGAGGATTTGAACACTGAAGCTTTCTTT. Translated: CASSHEDLNTEAFF.

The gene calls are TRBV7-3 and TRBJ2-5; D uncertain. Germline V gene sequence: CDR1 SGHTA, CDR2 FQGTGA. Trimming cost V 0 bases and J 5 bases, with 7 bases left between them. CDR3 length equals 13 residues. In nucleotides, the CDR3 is TGTGCCAGCAGCTTAACTAGCTCGGAGACCCAGTACTTC. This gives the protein CASSLTSSETQYF.

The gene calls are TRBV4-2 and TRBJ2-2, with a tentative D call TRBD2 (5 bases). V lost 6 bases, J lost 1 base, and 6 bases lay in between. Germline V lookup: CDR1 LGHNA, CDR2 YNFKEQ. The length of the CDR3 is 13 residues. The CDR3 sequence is CASRRGNTGELFF. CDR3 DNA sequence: TGTGCCAGCAGACGGGGGAACACCGGGGAGCTGTTTTTT.

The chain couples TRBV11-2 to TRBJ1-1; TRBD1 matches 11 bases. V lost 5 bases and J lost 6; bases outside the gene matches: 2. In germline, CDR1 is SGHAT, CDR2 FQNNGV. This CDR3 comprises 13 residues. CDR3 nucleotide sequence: TGTGCCAGCAGCCGGGACAGGGGGGCTGAAGCTTTCTTT. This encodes CASSRDRGAEAFF.

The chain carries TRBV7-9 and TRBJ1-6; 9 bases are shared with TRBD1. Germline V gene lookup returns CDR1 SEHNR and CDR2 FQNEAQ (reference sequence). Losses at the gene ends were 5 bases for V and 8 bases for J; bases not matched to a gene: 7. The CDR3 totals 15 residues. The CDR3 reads CASSRTGAGDSPLHF. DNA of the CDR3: TGTGCCAGCAGCCGGACAGGGGCGGGTGATTCACCCCTCCACTTT.

For the CDR3, the DNA is TGTGCCAGCAGCGGACAGGGGGAGACCCAGTACTTC. This encodes CASSGQGETQYF. The V gene is TRBV9, the J gene TRBJ2-5, with 8 bases aligning to TRBD1. Losses at the gene ends were 3 bases for V and 5 bases for J; bases not matched to a gene: 0. CDR3 size: 12 residues. Germline loops: CDR1 SGDLS, CDR2 YYNGEE.

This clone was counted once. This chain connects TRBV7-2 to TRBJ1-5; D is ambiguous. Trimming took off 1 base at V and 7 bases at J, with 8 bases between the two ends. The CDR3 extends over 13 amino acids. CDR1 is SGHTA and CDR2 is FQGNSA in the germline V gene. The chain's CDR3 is CASSLGPLQPQHF. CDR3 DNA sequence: TGTGCCAGCAGCTTAGGTCCTTTGCAGCCCCAGCATTTT. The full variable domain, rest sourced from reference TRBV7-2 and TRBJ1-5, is GAGVSQSPSNKVTEKGKDVELRCDPISGHTALYWYRQSLGQGLEFLIYFQGNSAPDKSGLPSDRFSAERTGGSVSTLTIQRTQQEDSAVYLCASSLGPLQPQHFGDGTRLSIL.

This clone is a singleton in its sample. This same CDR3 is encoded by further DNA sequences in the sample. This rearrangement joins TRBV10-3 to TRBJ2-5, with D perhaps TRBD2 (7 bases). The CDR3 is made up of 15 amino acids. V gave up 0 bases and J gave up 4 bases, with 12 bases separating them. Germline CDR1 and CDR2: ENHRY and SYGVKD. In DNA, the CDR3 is TGTGCCATCAGTGAGTCAACAGGGAGGGGAGAGACCCAGTACTTC. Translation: CAISESTGRGETQYF.

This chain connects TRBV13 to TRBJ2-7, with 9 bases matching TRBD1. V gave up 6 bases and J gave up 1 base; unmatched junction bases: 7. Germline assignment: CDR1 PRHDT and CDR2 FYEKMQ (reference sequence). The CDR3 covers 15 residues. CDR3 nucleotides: TGTGCCAGCAGATCACAGGGGGCAGAGTCCTACGAGCAGTACTTC. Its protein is CASRSQGAESYEQYF.

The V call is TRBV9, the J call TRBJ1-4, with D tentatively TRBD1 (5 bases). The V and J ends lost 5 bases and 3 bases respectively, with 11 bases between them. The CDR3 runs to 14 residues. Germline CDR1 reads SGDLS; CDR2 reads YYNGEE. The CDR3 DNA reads TGTGCCAGCAGTATCAGGGTTGCTAATGAAAAACTGTTTTTT. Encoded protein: CASSIRVANEKLFF.

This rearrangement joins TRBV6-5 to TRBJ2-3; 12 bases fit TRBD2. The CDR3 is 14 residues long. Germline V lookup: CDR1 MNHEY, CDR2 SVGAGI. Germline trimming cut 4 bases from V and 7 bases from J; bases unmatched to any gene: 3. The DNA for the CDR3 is TGTGCCAGCAGTTCTGGACTAGCGGGATATACGCAGTATTTT. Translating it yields CASSSGLAGYTQYF.